This paragraph covers one T cell receptor (beta chain) sequence. Its antigen remains unknown. The source of the sample is a study of blood T cells in healthy people across ages. The authors ran a second PCR of about 6 to 11 cycles using a sample-barcoded 5' primer and a J-beta primer mix. TCRdb re-analysed the 5' RACE reads in MiXCR, keeping a single row per CDR3 protein. The repertoire holds hundreds of thousands of distinct CDR3 sequences, with approximately 53% as singletons. Findings of the study overall: With unsorted PBMCs, a conclusive comparison of naive versus antigen-experienced cells was not possible.

Trimming removed 3 bases at V and 5 bases at J, with 15 bases between. The CDR3 loop spans 14 amino acids. Germline CDR1 and CDR2: DFQATT and SNEGSKA (reference sequence). V gene TRBV20-1 combines with J gene TRBJ2-3, with D maybe TRBD1 (6 bases). The receptor's source is an elderly man in good health. The sample comprised blood. In DNA, the CDR3 is TGCAGTGCTAGCGGGCAGGGGCTCAGAGATACGCAGTATTTT. This translates into CSASGQGLRDTQYF.